Here is one T cell receptor beta chain with its context. This clone was picked up one time. It lacks a known antigen. Base quality data are lacking; no much larger clone is found one base away. This sample stems from a study of blood T cell repertoires in COVID-19 (TCRdb year 2020). In the study overall: Collaborator samples came from the United States, Italy and Spain and covered acute and convalescent phases of COVID-19. The material from the prospective study consisted of cDNA or gDNA derived from T cells, B-cell-depleted T cells, or PBMCs. The dataset comprised deeply sampled blood TCRbeta repertoires from subjects exposed to, actively infected with, or recovered from COVID-19. The repertoires were released in a freely available public database intended as a resource for research on the immune response to SARS-CoV-2. The samples were drawn from two sources: the first 160 participants of the ongoing ImmuneRACE study, and about 1,300 subjects contributed by 6 global collaborators. The sample metadata nearly always contained a de-identified subject ID, COVID-19 status, age in years and sex. Where HLA class I and class II types were available, the types were taken from metadata supplied by the sample provider, not from assay-based typing. Results and caveats for the whole study, not just this receptor: The quantity of clinical and demographic metadata differed by source and by participant and was supplied without curation.

The immunoSEQ Assay, a bias-controlled multiplex PCR, was used to amplify TCRbeta CDR3 regions from genomic DNA. As for the authors' bioinformatics: The number of nucleated cells in each sample was estimated from the amplification of reference gene primers within the assay. To quantify the absolute abundance of each unique TCRbeta CDR3 rearrangement, sequence reads were collapsed and filtered. For each sample, productive Simpson clonality was calculated as the square root of Simpson's diversity index over productive rearrangements. The immuneACCESS repertoire file appears here via TCRdb, limited to in-frame rearrangements. These files lack a portion of the clones; in checked studies, under half of the deficit traces to unresolved V genes, and the cause of the others is not known. From that table come the V and J calls and clone size; the DNA was used to work out D and trimming. Recorded for this sample are 200,000 to 300,000 clones; around 82% of them occurred a single time. The ten largest clones add up to around 9.2% of the sample.

Each collaborating institution followed its own protocols to collect whole blood in K2EDTA tubes. For TCRbeta analysis, collaborators shipped samples as frozen whole blood, isolated PBMCs, or DNA extracted from either of those sample types. This TCR was sampled from a human donor in a cohort sampled during active COVID-19. Sequences were obtained from peripheral blood.

The DNA sequence is TGTGCCAGCAGTTACGCGTTGCGGACCGGGGAGCTGTTTTTT. Protein translation: CASSYALRTGELFF. The chain employs TRBV6-2 or TRBV6-3 and TRBJ2-2; the D gene cannot be named for sure. The CDR3 starts with the cysteine, ends with the phenylalanine, and has 14 residues. Solely the CDR3 DNA is kept, with 42 bases framed from the first base. A distance of 9 bases separates the germline ends of V and J, which lose 2 bases and 5 bases respectively. CDR1 and CDR2 (MNHEY, SVGEGT) derive from the germline V gene.